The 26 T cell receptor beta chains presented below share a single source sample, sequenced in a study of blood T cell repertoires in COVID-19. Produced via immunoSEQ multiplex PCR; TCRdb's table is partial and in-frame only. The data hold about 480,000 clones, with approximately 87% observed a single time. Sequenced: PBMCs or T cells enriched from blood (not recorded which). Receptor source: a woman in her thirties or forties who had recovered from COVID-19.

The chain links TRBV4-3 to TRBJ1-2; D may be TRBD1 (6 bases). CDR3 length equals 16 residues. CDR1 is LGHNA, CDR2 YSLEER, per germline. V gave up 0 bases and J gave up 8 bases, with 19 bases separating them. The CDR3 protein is CASSQETGTNTRGYTF. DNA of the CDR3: TGCGCCAGCAGCCAAGAGACAGGCACGAACACTAGAGGCTACACCTTC.

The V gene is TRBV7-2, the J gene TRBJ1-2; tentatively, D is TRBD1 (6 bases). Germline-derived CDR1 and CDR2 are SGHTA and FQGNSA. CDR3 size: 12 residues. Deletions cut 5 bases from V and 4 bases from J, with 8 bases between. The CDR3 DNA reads TGTGCCAGCAGCGAGGACAGCTATGGCTACACCTTC. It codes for CASSEDSYGYTF.

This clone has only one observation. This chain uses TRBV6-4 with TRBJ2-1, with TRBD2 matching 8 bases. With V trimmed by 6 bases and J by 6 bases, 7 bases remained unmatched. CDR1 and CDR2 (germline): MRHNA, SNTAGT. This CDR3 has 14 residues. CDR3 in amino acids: CASSGLADLNEQFF. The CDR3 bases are TGTGCCAGCAGCGGACTAGCAGACCTCAATGAGCAGTTCTTC.

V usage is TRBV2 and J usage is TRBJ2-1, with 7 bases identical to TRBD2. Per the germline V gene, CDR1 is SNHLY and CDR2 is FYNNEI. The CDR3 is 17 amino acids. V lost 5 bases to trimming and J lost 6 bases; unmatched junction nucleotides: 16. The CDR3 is CASSWFTGTTLGNEQFF. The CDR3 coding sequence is TGTGCCAGCAGTTGGTTTACCGGGACTACCCTAGGCAATGAGCAGTTCTTC.

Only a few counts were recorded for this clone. CDR3 region: CASSYVSNTEAFF. Written as DNA, the CDR3 is TGTGCCAGCAGTTACGTATCGAACACTGAAGCTTTCTTT. This chain connects TRBV6-5 to TRBJ1-1, with D hard to call. CDR1 and CDR2 from the germline V gene are MNHEY and SVGAGI. V shed 2 bases and J shed 1 base, with 5 bases lying between them. This CDR3 contains 13 residues.

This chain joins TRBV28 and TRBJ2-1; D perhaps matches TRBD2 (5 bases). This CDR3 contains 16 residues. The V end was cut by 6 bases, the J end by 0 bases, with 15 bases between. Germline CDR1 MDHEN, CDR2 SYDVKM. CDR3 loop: CASRPPGGSSYNEQFF. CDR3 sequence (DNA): TGTGCCAGCAGACCTCCCGGTGGGAGCTCCTACAATGAGCAGTTCTTC. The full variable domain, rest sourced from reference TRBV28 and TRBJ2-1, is DVKVTQSSRYLVKRTGEKVFLECVQDMDHENMFWYRQDPGLGLRLIYFSYDVKMKEKGDIPEGYSVSREKKERFSLILESASTNQTSMYLCASRPPGGSSYNEQFFGPGTRLTVL.

The chain's CDR3 is CATSDFNRGHTDTQYF. The CDR3 DNA sequence: TGTGCCACCAGTGATTTTAACAGGGGGCACACAGATACGCAGTATTTT. The chain links TRBV24-1 to TRBJ2-3; 9 bases match TRBD1. This CDR3 spans 16 amino acids. Germline CDR1 and CDR2: KGHDR and SFDVKD. The ends lost 1 base at V and 2 bases at J; junction bases unmatched: 3.

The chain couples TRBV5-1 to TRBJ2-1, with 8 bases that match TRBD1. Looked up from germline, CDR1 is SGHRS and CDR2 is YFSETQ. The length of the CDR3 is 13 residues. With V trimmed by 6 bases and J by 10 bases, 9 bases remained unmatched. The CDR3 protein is CASNQQGEGEQFF. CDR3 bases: TGCGCCAGCAACCAACAGGGGGAAGGGGAGCAGTTCTTC.

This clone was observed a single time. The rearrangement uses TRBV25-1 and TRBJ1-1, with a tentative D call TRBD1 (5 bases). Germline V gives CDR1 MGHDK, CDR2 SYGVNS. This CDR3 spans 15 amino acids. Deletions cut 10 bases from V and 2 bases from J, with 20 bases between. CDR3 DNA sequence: TGTGCCACCCCCCGGCCCAGACAGATAAACACTGAAGCTTTCTTT. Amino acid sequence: CATPRPRQINTEAFF.

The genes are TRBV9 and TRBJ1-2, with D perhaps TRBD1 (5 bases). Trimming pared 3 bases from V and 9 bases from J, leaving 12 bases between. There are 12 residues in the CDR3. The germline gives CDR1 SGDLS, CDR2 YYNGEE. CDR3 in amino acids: CASSGTRQSYTF. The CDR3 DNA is TGTGCCAGCAGCGGGACACGGCAGAGCTACACCTTC.

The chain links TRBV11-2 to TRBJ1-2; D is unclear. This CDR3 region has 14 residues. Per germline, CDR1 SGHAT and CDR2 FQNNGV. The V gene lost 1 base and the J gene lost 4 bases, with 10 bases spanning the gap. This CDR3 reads CASSLGGGAYGYTF. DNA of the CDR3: TGTGCCAGCAGCTTAGGCGGAGGCGCCTATGGCTACACCTTC.

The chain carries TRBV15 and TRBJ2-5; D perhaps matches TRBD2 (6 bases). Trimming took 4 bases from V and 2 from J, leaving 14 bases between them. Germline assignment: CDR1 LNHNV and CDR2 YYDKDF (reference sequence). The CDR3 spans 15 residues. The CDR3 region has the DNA TGTGCCACCAGCACCGAAGCGGGCTGGCAAGAGACCCAGTACTTC. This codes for CATSTEAGWQETQYF.

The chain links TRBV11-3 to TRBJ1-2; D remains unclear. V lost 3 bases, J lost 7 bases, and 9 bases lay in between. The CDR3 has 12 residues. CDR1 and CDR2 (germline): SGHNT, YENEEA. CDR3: CASSLANRGYTF. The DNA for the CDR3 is TGTGCCAGCAGCTTGGCCAATCGTGGCTACACCTTC.

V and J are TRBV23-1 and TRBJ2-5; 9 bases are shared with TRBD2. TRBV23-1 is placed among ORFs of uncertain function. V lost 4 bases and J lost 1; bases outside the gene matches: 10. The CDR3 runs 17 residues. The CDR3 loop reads CASSLTGGRGRQETQYF. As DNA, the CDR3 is TGCGCCAGCAGTCTCACGGGCGGGAGGGGGCGCCAAGAGACCCAGTACTTC.

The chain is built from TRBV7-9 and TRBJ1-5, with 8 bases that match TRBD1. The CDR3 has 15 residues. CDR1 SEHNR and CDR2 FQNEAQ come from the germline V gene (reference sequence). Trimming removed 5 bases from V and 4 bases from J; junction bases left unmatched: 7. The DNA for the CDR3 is TGTGCCAGCAGCCCTAAAGGACAGGGAAATCAGCCCCAGCATTTT. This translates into CASSPKGQGNQPQHF.

CDR3 in amino acids: CATIPLAGDSYNEQFF. For the CDR3, the DNA is TGTGCCACCATCCCGCTAGCGGGAGATTCCTACAATGAGCAGTTCTTC. The chain combines TRBV15 with TRBJ2-1; 10 bases line up with TRBD2. The ends lost 7 bases at V and 1 base at J; junction bases unmatched: 7. The CDR3 runs 16 residues. Germline values: CDR1 LNHNV, CDR2 YYDKDF (reference sequence).

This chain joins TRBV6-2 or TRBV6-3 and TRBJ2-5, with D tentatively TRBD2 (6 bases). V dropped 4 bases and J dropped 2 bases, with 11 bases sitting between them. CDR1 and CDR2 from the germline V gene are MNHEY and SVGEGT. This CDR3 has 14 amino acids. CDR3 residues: CASSLAGRQETQYF. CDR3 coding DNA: TGTGCCAGCAGTTTGGCGGGAAGGCAAGAGACCCAGTACTTC.

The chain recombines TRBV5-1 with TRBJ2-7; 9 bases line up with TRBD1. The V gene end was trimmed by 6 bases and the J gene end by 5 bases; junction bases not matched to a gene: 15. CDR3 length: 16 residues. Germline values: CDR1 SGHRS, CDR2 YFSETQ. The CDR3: CASTPRTGQGVNEQYF. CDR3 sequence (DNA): TGCGCCAGCACCCCCCGTACGGGACAGGGAGTTAACGAGCAGTACTTC.

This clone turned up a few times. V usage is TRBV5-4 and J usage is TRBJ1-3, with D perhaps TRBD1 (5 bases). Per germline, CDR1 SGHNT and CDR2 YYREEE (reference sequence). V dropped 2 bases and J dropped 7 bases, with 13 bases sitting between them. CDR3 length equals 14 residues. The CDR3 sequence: CASSLSLGGNTIYF. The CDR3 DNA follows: TGTGCCAGCAGCTTATCCCTCGGGGGGAACACCATATATTTT.

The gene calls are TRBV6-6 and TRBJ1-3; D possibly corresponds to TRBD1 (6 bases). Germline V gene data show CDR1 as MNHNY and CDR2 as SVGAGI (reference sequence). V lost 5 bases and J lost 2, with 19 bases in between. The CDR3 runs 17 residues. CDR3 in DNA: TGTGCCAGCAGTCCCAATCTACAGGGCCTCACTGGAAACACCATATATTTT. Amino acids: CASSPNLQGLTGNTIYF.

The CDR3 DNA sequence: TGTGCCAGCAGTTATCAGGGGATTTTGAACACTGAAGCTTTCTTT. Encoded protein: CASSYQGILNTEAFF. V is TRBV6-5 and J is TRBJ1-1, with D possibly being TRBD1 (6 bases). CDR1 and CDR2 from the germline V gene are MNHEY and SVGAGI. Trimming shortened V by 3 bases and J by 0 bases, and 11 bases separated the two germline ends. CDR3 length: 15 residues.

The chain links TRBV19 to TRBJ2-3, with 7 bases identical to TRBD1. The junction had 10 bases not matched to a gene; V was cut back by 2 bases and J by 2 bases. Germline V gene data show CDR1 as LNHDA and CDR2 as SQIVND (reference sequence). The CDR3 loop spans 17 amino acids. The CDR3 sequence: CASSIRLGRGSTDTQYF. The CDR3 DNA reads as TGTGCCAGTAGTATAAGGTTGGGCAGGGGGTCCACAGATACGCAGTATTTT. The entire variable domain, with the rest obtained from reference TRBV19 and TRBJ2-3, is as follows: DGGITQSPKYLFRKEGQNVTLSCEQNLNHDAMYWYRQDPGQGLRLIYYSQIVNDFQKGDIAEGYSVSREKKESFPLTVTSAQKNPTAFYLCASSIRLGRGSTDTQYFGPGTRLTVL.

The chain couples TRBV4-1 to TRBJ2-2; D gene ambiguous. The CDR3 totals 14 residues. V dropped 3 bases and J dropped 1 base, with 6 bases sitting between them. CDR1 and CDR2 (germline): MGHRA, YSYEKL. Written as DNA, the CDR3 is TGCGCCAGCAGCCAGGCCGAGAACACCGGGGAGCTGTTTTTT. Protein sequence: CASSQAENTGELFF.

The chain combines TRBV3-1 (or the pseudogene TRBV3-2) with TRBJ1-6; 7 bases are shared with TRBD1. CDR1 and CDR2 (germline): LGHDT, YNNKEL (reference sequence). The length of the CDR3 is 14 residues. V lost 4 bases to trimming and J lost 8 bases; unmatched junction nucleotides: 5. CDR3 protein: CASSLGQRDSPLHF. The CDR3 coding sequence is TGTGCCAGCAGCCTGGGACAGAGGGATTCACCCCTCCACTTT.

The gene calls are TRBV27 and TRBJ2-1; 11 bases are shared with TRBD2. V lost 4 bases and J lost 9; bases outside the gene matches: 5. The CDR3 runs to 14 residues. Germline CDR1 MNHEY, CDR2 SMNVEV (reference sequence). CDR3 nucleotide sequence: TGTGCCAGCAGTTATGGACTAGCGGGCTTTGAGCAGTTCTTC. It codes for CASSYGLAGFEQFF.

CDR3 in amino acids: CASSQHVANYGYTF. CDR3 nucleotide sequence: TGCGCCAGCAGCCAGCACGTAGCTAACTATGGCTACACCTTC. The V call is TRBV4-3, the J call TRBJ1-2; D gene unclear. The CDR3 spans 14 residues. Germline assignment: CDR1 LGHNA and CDR2 YSLEER. The V and J ends lost 3 bases and 0 bases respectively, with 8 bases between them.